These 30 T cell receptor beta chains were sequenced from one sample in a study of blood T cell repertoires in COVID-19. Sequenced by immunoSEQ multiplex PCR; TCRdb stores in-frame clones only, minus some. Found here are about 66,000 clones, roughly nine tenths of them singletons; the top ten hold about 7.9%. The sample was peripheral blood. These receptors were obtained from a human donor in a cohort sampled during active COVID-19.

V is TRBV27 and J is TRBJ2-2; TRBD1 matches 10 bases. This CDR3 has 16 residues. The V and J ends lost 2 bases and 5 bases, in that order; junction bases with no gene match: 5. Germline CDR1 is MNHEY and CDR2 is SMNVEV (reference sequence). The CDR3 sequence is CASSLTGTGVTGELFF. DNA of the CDR3: TGTGCCAGCAGTTTAACAGGGACAGGGGTTACCGGGGAGCTGTTTTTT.

This chain uses TRBV6-1 with TRBJ2-3; 16 nucleotides agree with TRBD2. Germline CDR1 MNHNS, CDR2 SASEGT. Losses at the gene ends were 4 bases for V and 5 bases for J; bases not matched to a gene: 6. This CDR3 has 17 amino acids. CDR3 coding DNA: TGTGCCAGCAGTGTCTTTGGGACTAGCGGGGGGGGAGATACGCAGTATTTT. Encoded protein: CASSVFGTSGGGDTQYF.

The J gene is TRBJ2-2, the V gene TRBV5-6; 16 bases are a match to TRBD2. Germline CDR1 and CDR2: SGHDT and YYEEEE. The CDR3 spans 18 residues. With V trimmed by 4 bases and J by 5 bases, 8 bases remained unmatched. This chain's CDR3 is CASSPRGLAGGPTGELFF. Written as DNA, the CDR3 is TGTGCCAGCAGCCCACGGGGACTAGCGGGGGGGCCTACCGGGGAGCTGTTTTTT.

The CDR3 here is CASSLGLQETQYF. The CDR3 nucleotides read TGTGCCAGCAGCTTAGGGCTCCAAGAGACCCAGTACTTC. This chain links TRBV7-6 with TRBJ2-5; D unresolved. The V gene lost 1 base and the J gene lost 1 base, with 4 bases spanning the gap. The CDR3 consists of 13 residues. The germline gives CDR1 SGHVS, CDR2 FNYEAQ.

The gene calls are TRBV24-1 and TRBJ2-2, with TRBD1 matching 11 bases. The CDR3 sequence is 16 residues long. V dropped 6 bases and J dropped 4; count of bases not matched to a gene: 6. Germline CDR1 reads KGHDR; CDR2 reads SFDVKD. Written as DNA, the CDR3 is TGTGCCACCAGTTCCTCTGGGACAGGGGGCACCGGGGAGCTGTTTTTT. It yields the protein CATSSSGTGGTGELFF.

This chain connects TRBV28 to TRBJ2-5; 8 nucleotides match TRBD2. With V trimmed by 3 bases and J by 4 bases, 13 bases remained unmatched. CDR3 length equals 17 residues. Germline V gene data show CDR1 as MDHEN and CDR2 as SYDVKM. CDR3 residues: CASSFLTGTRGGETQYF. CDR3 sequence (DNA): TGTGCCAGCAGTTTTTTAACCGGGACTAGAGGGGGAGAGACCCAGTACTTC.

The chain carries TRBV5-4 and TRBJ2-3, with 10 nucleotides matching TRBD2. From germline, CDR1 is SGHNT and CDR2 YYREEE (reference sequence). V gave up 3 bases and J gave up 0 bases; unmatched junction bases: 4. The CDR3 sequence is 16 residues long. CDR3 amino acids: CASSWRTSGSTDTQYF. CDR3 nucleotide sequence: TGTGCCAGCAGCTGGAGGACTAGCGGCAGCACAGATACGCAGTATTTT.

The chain recombines TRBV7-3 with TRBJ1-6; TRBD1 matches at 12 bases. The CDR3 runs 17 residues. Germline CDR1 SGHTA, CDR2 FQGTGA. With V trimmed by 4 bases and J by 9 bases, 10 bases remained unmatched. Here the CDR3 reads CASSSSGTGGDSSPLHF. The CDR3 nucleotides are TGTGCCAGCAGCTCATCCGGGACAGGGGGCGATTCTTCACCCCTCCACTTT. Together with reference TRBV7-3 and TRBJ1-6, the CDR3 gives the full variable domain: GAGVSQTPSNKVTEKGKYVELRCDPISGHTALYWYRQSLGQGPEFLIYFQGTGAADDSGLPNDRFFAVRPEGSVSTLKIQRTERGDSAVYLCASSSSGTGGDSSPLHFGNGTRLTVT.

The V gene is TRBV7-3, the J gene TRBJ2-7; 8 nucleotides agree with TRBD2. CDR1 SGHTA and CDR2 FQGTGA come from the germline V gene. The CDR3 covers 13 residues. The J segment lost 9 bases and the V segment lost 1 base, leaving 5 bases of the junction unmatched. Here the CDR3 reads CASSLNLAGSQYF. CDR3 bases: TGTGCCAGCAGCTTAAACCTAGCGGGTTCGCAGTACTTC. Complete variable domain (other parts from reference TRBV7-3 and TRBJ2-7): GAGVSQTPSNKVTEKGKYVELRCDPISGHTALYWYRQSLGQGPEFLIYFQGTGAADDSGLPNDRFFAVRPEGSVSTLKIQRTERGDSAVYLCASSLNLAGSQYFGPGTRLTVT.

The V and J genes are TRBV5-1 and TRBJ2-2; 10 bases align to TRBD2. The V and J ends lost 1 base and 5 bases, in that order; junction bases with no gene match: 2. CDR1 is SGHRS, CDR2 YFSETQ, per germline. The length of the CDR3 is 15 residues. The CDR3 DNA follows: TGCGCCAGCAGCTTGACTAGCGGGGCGACCGGGGAGCTGTTTTTT. Amino acid sequence: CASSLTSGATGELFF.

For the CDR3, the DNA is TGTGCCAGCAGCTTAGGTGGAGTAGGAGGGATGGGTCACACTGAAGCTTTCTTT. This translates into CASSLGGVGGMGHTEAFF. The chain has TRBV7-9 and TRBJ1-1, with D unclear. The CDR3 length is 18 residues. The germline V gene encodes CDR1 SEHNR and CDR2 FQNEAQ (reference sequence). Trimming shortened V by 1 base and J by 3 bases, and 21 bases separated the two germline ends.

The J gene is TRBJ1-3, the V gene TRBV5-8, with TRBD1 as a possible D gene (5 bases). Germline values: CDR1 SGHTS, CDR2 YDEGEE. This CDR3 has 16 amino acids. The V end was cut by 0 bases, the J end by 1 base, with 11 bases between. CDR3 sequence: CASSLGQMTSGNTIYF. CDR3 bases: TGTGCCAGCAGCTTGGGACAGATGACTTCTGGAAACACCATATATTTT.

The V gene is TRBV18, the J gene TRBJ1-4, with TRBD1 matching over 8 bases. Per the germline V gene, CDR1 is KGHSH and CDR2 is LQKENI. With 0 bases clipped from V and 4 bases from J, the junction kept 4 bases outside the gene matches. The CDR3 has 16 residues. The CDR3 DNA reads as TGTGCCAGCTCACCACCCGTCGACAGGGGTAATGAAAAACTGTTTTTT. Its translation is CASSPPVDRGNEKLFF.

This chain connects TRBV28 to TRBJ2-7; maybe TRBD2 (5 bases). The CDR3 has 12 amino acids. Germline assignment: CDR1 MDHEN and CDR2 SYDVKM. The V and J ends lost 6 bases and 4 bases respectively, with 10 bases between them. Written as DNA, the CDR3 is TGTGCCAGCAGCTCCACGGGATACGAGCAGTACTTC. Residues: CASSSTGYEQYF.

The rearrangement joins TRBV7-2 to TRBJ1-6, with a tentative D call TRBD1 (5 bases). Germline values: CDR1 SGHTA, CDR2 FQGNSA. V lost 2 bases and J lost 8, with 10 bases in between. The CDR3 is made up of 14 amino acids. The CDR3 reads CASSLFRADSPLHF. The CDR3 DNA reads TGTGCCAGCAGCTTATTCAGGGCTGATTCACCCCTCCACTTT.

V usage is TRBV2 and J usage is TRBJ2-7; possibly TRBD1 for D (6 bases). Germline loops: CDR1 SNHLY, CDR2 FYNNEI. Between the trimmed V and J ends, which lost 8 bases and 4 bases, there was a span of 15 bases. The CDR3 totals 13 residues. This CDR3 is CASRQGTGYEQYF. For the CDR3, the DNA is TGTGCCAGCCGTCAGGGGACGGGGTACGAGCAGTACTTC. Combining the CDR3 with reference TRBV2 and TRBJ2-7 gives the whole variable domain EPEVTQTPSHQVTQMGQEVILRCVPISNHLYFYWYRQILGQKVEFLVSFYNNEISEKSEIFDDQFSVERPDGSNFTLKIRSTKLEDSAMYFCASRQGTGYEQYFGPGTRLTVT.

This chain connects TRBV6-2 or TRBV6-3 to TRBJ2-3; D is perhaps TRBD1 (5 bases). The CDR3 totals 16 residues. CDR1 is MNHEY, CDR2 SVGEGT, per germline. V was pared by 5 bases and J by 5 bases, with 20 bases between. CDR3 protein: CASSAIVQGGVDTQYF. As DNA, the CDR3 is TGTGCCAGCAGTGCCATCGTGCAGGGTGGGGTAGATACGCAGTATTTT.

This chain links TRBV18 with TRBJ2-5; D is ambiguous. CDR3 size: 12 residues. CDR1 KGHSH and CDR2 LQKENI come from the germline V gene. V lost 4 bases, J lost 5 bases, and 8 bases lay in between. The CDR3 loop is CASSRPGETQYF. The CDR3 nucleotides read TGTGCCAGCTCACGCCCCGGGGAGACCCAGTACTTC.

The J gene is TRBJ1-3, the V gene TRBV7-2; 12 positions agree with TRBD1. The V gene's germline CDR1 is SGHTA and CDR2 FQGNSA. V dropped 5 bases and J dropped 8; count of bases not matched to a gene: 7. CDR3 length equals 15 residues. The chain's CDR3 is CASSEPGQGAYTIYF. The CDR3 DNA reads TGTGCCAGCAGCGAGCCGGGACAGGGGGCATACACCATATATTTT. The variable domain in full, completed from reference TRBV7-2 and TRBJ1-3, reads GAGVSQSPSNKVTEKGKDVELRCDPISGHTALYWYRQSLGQGLEFLIYFQGNSAPDKSGLPSDRFSAERTGGSVSTLTIQRTQQEDSAVYLCASSEPGQGAYTIYFGEGSWLTVV.

The CDR3 bases are TGCGCCAGCAGCCAAATATTGCGTCAGCCCCAGCATTTT. It specifies CASSQILRQPQHF. The V and J genes are TRBV4-1 and TRBJ1-5; no clear D gene. Looked up from germline, CDR1 is MGHRA and CDR2 is YSYEKL. The CDR3 has 13 amino acids. V lost 2 bases and J lost 6, with 8 bases in between.

V is TRBV6-5 and J is TRBJ2-5; 8 bases match TRBD2. Per the germline V gene, CDR1 is MNHEY and CDR2 is SVGAGI. The CDR3 has 14 amino acids. V lost 6 bases to trimming and J lost 1 base; unmatched junction nucleotides: 4. CDR3 protein: CASRPRGAQETQYF. The CDR3 coding sequence is TGTGCCAGCAGGCCGCGGGGGGCCCAAGAGACCCAGTACTTC.

The rearrangement joins TRBV28 to TRBJ2-1; 9 bases agree with TRBD2. The CDR3 loop spans 15 amino acids. V dropped 3 bases and J dropped 2; count of bases not matched to a gene: 2. Germline lookup yields CDR1 MDHEN and CDR2 SYDVKM. In DNA, the CDR3 is TGTGCCAGCAGTTTGGTAGCGGGGGCCTACAATGAGCAGTTCTTC. Translated: CASSLVAGAYNEQFF. The whole variable domain, filled in from reference TRBV28 and TRBJ2-1, reads DVKVTQSSRYLVKRTGEKVFLECVQDMDHENMFWYRQDPGLGLRLIYFSYDVKMKEKGDIPEGYSVSREKKERFSLILESASTNQTSMYLCASSLVAGAYNEQFFGPGTRLTVL.

CDR3 loop: CASSLSTGQKDPSSYNSPLHF. CDR3 coding DNA: TGTGCCAGCAGTTTATCCACGGGACAGAAAGATCCGAGCTCCTATAATTCACCCCTCCACTTT. The rearrangement uses TRBV27 and TRBJ1-6; 7 bases map to TRBD1. Germline trimming cut 0 bases from V and 0 bases from J; bases unmatched to any gene: 14. The CDR3 is 21 residues long. Germline-derived CDR1 and CDR2 are MNHEY and SMNVEV (reference sequence).

This clone came up a few times. The V and J genes are TRBV27 and TRBJ1-6, with 9 bases identical to TRBD1. Germline V CDR1 and CDR2: MNHEY, SMNVEV (reference sequence). This CDR3 has 16 residues. The ends lost 4 bases at V and 8 bases at J; junction bases unmatched: 9. The CDR3 protein is CASSSSGTGLYSPLHF. Written as DNA, the CDR3 is TGTGCCAGCAGTTCGTCCGGGACAGGGTTATATTCACCCCTCCACTTT.

The rearrangement uses TRBV5-8 and TRBJ2-3; perhaps TRBD2 as D (6 bases). The CDR3 sequence is 16 residues long. In germline, CDR1 is SGHTS, CDR2 YDEGEE. Trimming pared 0 bases from V and 0 bases from J, leaving 11 bases between. The CDR3, as DNA: TGTGCCAGCAGCTTGGGGAGGGGATTAAGCACAGATACGCAGTATTTT. Its protein product is CASSLGRGLSTDTQYF.

The chain combines TRBV4-1 with TRBJ1-1; no clear D. V shed 4 bases and J shed 5 bases, with 20 bases lying between them. This CDR3 has 16 amino acids. Germline values: CDR1 MGHRA, CDR2 YSYEKL. The DNA for the CDR3 is TGCGCCAGCAGCCCCCTTGAGATCGGAGGGAGTACTGAAGCTTTCTTT. It translates to CASSPLEIGGSTEAFF.

This rearrangement joins TRBV14 to TRBJ1-1; TRBD1 matches 8 bases. V was clipped by 3 bases and J by 6 bases; unmatched bases: 9. Germline assignment: CDR1 SGHDN and CDR2 FVKESK. The CDR3 loop spans 15 amino acids. The CDR3 sequence is CASSHSQGAVAEAFF. CDR3 in DNA: TGTGCCAGCAGCCATTCTCAGGGGGCGGTCGCTGAAGCTTTCTTT. Together with reference TRBV14 and TRBJ1-1, the CDR3 gives the full variable domain: EAGVTQFPSHSVIEKGQTVTLRCDPISGHDNLYWYRRVMGKEIKFLLHFVKESKQDESGMPNNRFLAERTGGTYSTLKVQPAELEDSGVYFCASSHSQGAVAEAFFGQGTRLTVV.

The rearrangement uses TRBV6-2 or TRBV6-3 and TRBJ1-2; 12 bases match TRBD1. Germline lookup yields CDR1 MNHEY and CDR2 SVGEGT. V lost 4 bases to trimming and J lost 0 bases; unmatched junction nucleotides: 6. This CDR3 comprises 17 residues. The CDR3 loop reads CASSSSGQGAANYGYTF. CDR3 DNA: TGTGCCAGCAGTTCATCGGGACAGGGGGCTGCTAACTATGGCTACACCTTC.

V and J are TRBV4-3 and TRBJ2-3; the D gene is possibly TRBD2 (6 bases). Germline V gene lookup returns CDR1 LGHNA and CDR2 YSLEER. V shed 2 bases and J shed 4 bases, with 13 bases lying between them. There are 15 residues in the CDR3. The CDR3, as DNA: TGCGCCAGCAGCCAATATAGCGGTGGGCCAGATACGCAGTATTTT. Its protein is CASSQYSGGPDTQYF.

This clone has a single count. The V and J genes are TRBV3-1 (or the pseudogene TRBV3-2) and TRBJ2-1; possibly TRBD2 for D (6 bases). V was pared by 5 bases and J by 4 bases, with 21 bases between. The length of the CDR3 is 17 residues. Germline lookup yields CDR1 LGHDT and CDR2 YNNKEL (reference sequence). DNA of the CDR3: TGTGCCAGCAGCAGACTAGTCGATCGTACCCCTTACAATGAGCAGTTCTTC. Translated, it gives CASSRLVDRTPYNEQFF.